This T cell receptor (beta chain) was documented in a study of cytomegalovirus exposure and HLA in healthy donors. Overall study results and limits: Sequencing probably produced one cluster of sequence variants that were highly shared. The majority of CMV-associated TCR beta chains were reported as apparently HLA-restricted in a later analysis. In vitro confirmation showed three CMV-associated chains to be CMV antigen specific. Researchers catalogued some 160 TCR beta chains as cytomegalovirus-associated.

This clone showed up just a few times. Its cognate antigen is unknown. 60 Vbeta and 13 Jbeta primers were used in PCR. TCRdb keeps only in-frame clones here, not all; method: immunoSEQ multiplex PCR. This table holds more than 85,000 clones, over 70% found once. This CDR3 is 17 amino acids long. Germline CDR1 reads SGHRS; CDR2 reads YFSETQ. J lost 0 bases, V lost 5 bases, and 11 bases had no gene match. The J gene is TRBJ2-1, the V gene TRBV5-1; 7 nucleotides agree with TRBD2. The origin of this receptor is a male donor in good health and CMV-seronegative. Sample: PBMCs. DNA for the CDR3: TGCGCCAGCAGACTCCAAACTAGCGAGAGCTCCTACAATGAGCAGTTCTTC. Amino acid sequence: CASRLQTSESSYNEQFF. The full variable domain, rest sourced from reference TRBV5-1 and TRBJ2-1, is KAGVTQTPRYLIKTRGQQVTLSCSPISGHRSVSWYQQTPGQGLQFLFEYFSETQRNKGNFPGRFSGRQFSNSRSEMNVSTLELGDSALYLCASRLQTSESSYNEQFFGPGTRLTVL.